A selection of T cell receptor beta chains follows, all from one sample in a study of cytomegalovirus exposure and HLA in healthy donors. Profiled with immunoSEQ multiplex PCR; TCRdb holds only in-frame clones, not every one. Counted here are 90,000 to 110,000 clones, 73% occurring once; the ten biggest clones make up around 8.1%. Input material: PBMCs. The receptors come from a man in his forties in good health and CMV-seronegative. CDR3s leave out the opening cysteine and the closing phenylalanine or tryptophan. Each record gives: CDR3 length, J gene, V gene, CDR3 protein.

len: 13
j_gene: TRBJ2-4
v_gene: TRBV19
CDR3aa: ASRRDGWEGNIQY

len: 12
j_gene: TRBJ1-5
v_gene: TRBV4-2
CDR3aa: ASSQNQGIQPQH

len: 13
j_gene: TRBJ2-7
v_gene: TRBV2
CDR3aa: ASSEVRGGSYEQY

len: 14
j_gene: TRBJ2-7
v_gene: TRBV4-1
CDR3aa: ASSQDRRRGAYEQY

len: 11
j_gene: TRBJ2-1
v_gene: TRBV7-9
CDR3aa: ASSDPEQTVQF

len: 13
j_gene: TRBJ1-1
v_gene: TRBV9
CDR3aa: ASSVAGGANTEAF

len: 13
j_gene: TRBJ1-2
v_gene: TRBV12-2
CDR3aa: ASRLAKEVNYGYT

len: 10
j_gene: TRBJ2-7
v_gene: TRBV2
CDR3aa: ASRGLACEQY

len: 13
j_gene: TRBJ2-3
v_gene: TRBV7-6
CDR3aa: ASSSTLGGADTQY

len: 13
j_gene: TRBJ1-1
v_gene: TRBV9
CDR3aa: ASSVDGGGQEKAF

len: 15
j_gene: TRBJ2-3
v_gene: TRBV4-1
CDR3aa: ASSQDFGAGWQDTQY

len: 12
j_gene: TRBJ2-7
v_gene: TRBV19
CDR3aa: ASSSTGTRFEQY

len: 12
j_gene: TRBJ2-5
v_gene: TRBV19
CDR3aa: ASSGTSGGETQY

len: 10
j_gene: TRBJ1-1
v_gene: TRBV7-9
CDR3aa: ASSPRNTEAF

len: 13
j_gene: TRBJ2-2
v_gene: TRBV7-9
CDR3aa: ASSLGQGNTGELF

len: 12
j_gene: TRBJ2-7
v_gene: TRBV19
CDR3aa: ASSTGQGYYEQY

len: 12
j_gene: TRBJ2-7
v_gene: TRBV7-2
CDR3aa: ASSTGVLPSEQY

len: 14
j_gene: TRBJ1-3
v_gene: TRBV13
CDR3aa: ASSRHVTGAGNTIY

len: 9
j_gene: TRBJ1-6
v_gene: TRBV6-1
CDR3aa: ASSEGGGLH

len: 12
j_gene: TRBJ1-4
v_gene: TRBV23-1
CDR3aa: ASSETGPNEKLF

len: 15
j_gene: TRBJ1-3
v_gene: TRBV4-3
CDR3aa: ASSQQDRGLGGNTIY

len: 12
j_gene: TRBJ1-3
v_gene: TRBV14
CDR3aa: ASSQDRGGNTIY

len: 12
j_gene: TRBJ1-6
v_gene: TRBV9
CDR3aa: ASSVGRIGSPLH

len: 12
j_gene: TRBJ2-7
v_gene: TRBV5-1
CDR3aa: ASSLGKPPYEQY

len: 11
j_gene: TRBJ2-3
v_gene: TRBV7-6
CDR3aa: ASSPLAADTQY

len: 14
j_gene: TRBJ1-4
v_gene: TRBV7-2
CDR3aa: ASSLGLGIENEKLF

len: 8
j_gene: TRBJ2-5
v_gene: TRBV20-1
CDR3aa: SAFLETQY

len: 14
j_gene: TRBJ2-3
v_gene: TRBV5-1
CDR3aa: ASSLGGAGGTDTQY

len: 14
j_gene: TRBJ2-5
v_gene: TRBV5-6
CDR3aa: ASSARRTGLGETQY

len: 16
j_gene: TRBJ2-6
v_gene: TRBV25-1
CDR3aa: ASSEWGVLSSGANVLT

len: 12
j_gene: TRBJ1-5
v_gene: TRBV7-8
CDR3aa: ASSLGGLNQPQH

len: 12
j_gene: TRBJ2-7
v_gene: TRBV6-5
CDR3aa: ASSGLAASYEQY

len: 13
j_gene: TRBJ2-5
v_gene: TRBV27
CDR3aa: ASSSQRANQETQY

len: 14
j_gene: TRBJ1-5
v_gene: TRBV5-4
CDR3aa: ASSLGGGAGNQPQH

len: 13
j_gene: TRBJ2-7
v_gene: TRBV7-2
CDR3aa: ASSLVKGLSYEQY

len: 11
j_gene: TRBJ1-2
v_gene: TRBV7-3
CDR3aa: ASSQGTGHGYT

len: 13
j_gene: TRBJ2-2
v_gene: TRBV4-1
CDR3aa: ASSLGVFGTGELF

len: 11
j_gene: TRBJ2-7
v_gene: TRBV7-2
CDR3aa: ASSLTGEYEQY

len: 12
j_gene: TRBJ1-6
v_gene: TRBV5-1
CDR3aa: ASSPKGDNSPLH

len: 12
j_gene: TRBJ2-7
v_gene: TRBV5-1
CDR3aa: ASSKRQGPREQY

len: 11
j_gene: TRBJ1-1
v_gene: TRBV28
CDR3aa: ASSLERHRRSG

len: 10
j_gene: TRBJ1-2
v_gene: TRBV5-1
CDR3aa: ASSRDTYGYT

len: 12
j_gene: TRBJ2-7
v_gene: TRBV5-1
CDR3aa: ASSFGAASYEQY

len: 13
j_gene: TRBJ1-4
v_gene: TRBV6-6
CDR3aa: ASSYPQGGGEKLF

len: 11
j_gene: TRBJ1-2
v_gene: TRBV7-9
CDR3aa: ASSRTGDSGYT